This record covers a single T cell receptor beta chain. Germline assignment: CDR1 MNHNY and CDR2 SVGAGI (reference sequence). V lost 2 bases to trimming and J lost 1 base, with 9 bases between them. The CDR3 has 15 residues. Together with a sample-barcoded 5' primer, a J-beta primer mix was included in a second PCR lasting about 6 to 11 cycles. TCRdb redid the calling of the 5' RACE reads with MiXCR, one entry per CDR3 protein. In the table there are about 1 million distinct CDR3 sequences, around 27% of which are singletons. The data belong to a study of blood T cells in healthy people across ages. Separately, the same data were catalogued under a study of T cells of mothers and their children. That work states: Each child gave some 3 million TCR beta CDR3 reads (each mother, over 9 million).

The material sequenced was blood. This clonotype was obtained from a girl under 10 years old in good health. V gene TRBV6-6 combines with J gene TRBJ1-3; D gene uncertain. The CDR3 region is CASSYNPRSGNTIYF. The CDR3 nucleotides are TGTGCCAGCAGTTACAACCCCAGATCTGGAAACACCATATATTTT.